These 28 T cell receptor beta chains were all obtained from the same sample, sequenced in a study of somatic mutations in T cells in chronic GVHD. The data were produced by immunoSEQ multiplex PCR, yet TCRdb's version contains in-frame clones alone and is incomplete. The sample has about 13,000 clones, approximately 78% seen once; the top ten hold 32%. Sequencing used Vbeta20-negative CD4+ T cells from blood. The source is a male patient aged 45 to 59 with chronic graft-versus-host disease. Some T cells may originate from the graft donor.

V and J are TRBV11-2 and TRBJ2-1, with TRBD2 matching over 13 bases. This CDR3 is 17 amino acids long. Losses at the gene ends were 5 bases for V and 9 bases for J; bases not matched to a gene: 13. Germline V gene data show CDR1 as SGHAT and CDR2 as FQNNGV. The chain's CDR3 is CASSQQGLAGTASEQFF. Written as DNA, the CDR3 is TGTGCCAGCAGCCAACAGGGACTAGCGGGGACTGCTAGTGAGCAGTTCTTC.

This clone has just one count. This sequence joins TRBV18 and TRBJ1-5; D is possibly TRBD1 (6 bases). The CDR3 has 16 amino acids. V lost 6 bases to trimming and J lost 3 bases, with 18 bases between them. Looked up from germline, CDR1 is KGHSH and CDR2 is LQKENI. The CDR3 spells CASSPRQVGDNQPQHF. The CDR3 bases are TGTGCCAGCTCTCCGAGACAGGTCGGGGACAATCAGCCCCAGCATTTT. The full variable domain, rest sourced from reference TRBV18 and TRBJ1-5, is NAGVMQNPRHLVRRRGQEARLRCSPMKGHSHVYWYRQLPEEGLKFMVYLQKENIIDESGMPKERFSAEFPKEGPSILRIQQVVRGDSAAYFCASSPRQVGDNQPQHFGDGTRLSIL.

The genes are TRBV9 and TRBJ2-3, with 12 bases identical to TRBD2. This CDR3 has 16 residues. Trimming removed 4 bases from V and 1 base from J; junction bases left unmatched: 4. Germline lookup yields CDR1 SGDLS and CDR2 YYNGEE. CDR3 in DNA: TGTGCCAGCAGCCCTCGACTAGCGGGGGGCACAGATACGCAGTATTTT. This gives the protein CASSPRLAGGTDTQYF.

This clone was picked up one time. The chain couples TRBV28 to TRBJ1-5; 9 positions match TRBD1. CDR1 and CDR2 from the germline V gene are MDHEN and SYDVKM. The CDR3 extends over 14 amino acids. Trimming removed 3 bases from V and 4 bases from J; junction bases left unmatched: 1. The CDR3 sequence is CASSFGTGNQPQHF. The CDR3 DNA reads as TGTGCCAGCAGTTTCGGGACAGGGAATCAGCCCCAGCATTTT.

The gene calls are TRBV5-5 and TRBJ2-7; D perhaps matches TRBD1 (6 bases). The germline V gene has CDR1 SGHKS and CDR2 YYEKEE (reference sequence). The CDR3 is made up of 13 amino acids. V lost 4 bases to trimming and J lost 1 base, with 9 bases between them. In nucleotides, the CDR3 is TGTGCCAGCAGCCGGACAGTTTCCTACGAGCAGTACTTC. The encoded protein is CASSRTVSYEQYF.

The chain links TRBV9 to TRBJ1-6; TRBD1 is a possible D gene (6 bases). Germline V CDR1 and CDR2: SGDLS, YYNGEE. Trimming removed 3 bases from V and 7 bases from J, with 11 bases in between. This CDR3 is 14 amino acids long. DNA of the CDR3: TGTGCCAGCAGCGCTGGACAGACCAATTCACCCCTCCACTTT. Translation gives CASSAGQTNSPLHF. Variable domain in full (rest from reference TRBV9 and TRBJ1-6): DSGVTQTPKHLITATGQRVTLRCSPRSGDLSVYWYQQSLDQGLQFLIQYYNGEERAKGNILERFSAQQFPDLHSELNLSSLELGDSALYFCASSAGQTNSPLHFGNGTRLTVT.

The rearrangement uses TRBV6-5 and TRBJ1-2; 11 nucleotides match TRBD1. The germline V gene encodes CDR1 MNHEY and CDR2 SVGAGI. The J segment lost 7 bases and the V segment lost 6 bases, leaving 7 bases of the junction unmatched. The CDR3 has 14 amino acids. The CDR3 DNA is TGTGCCAGCAGGAGAGGACAGGGGGCCTTTGGCTACACCTTC. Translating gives CASRRGQGAFGYTF.

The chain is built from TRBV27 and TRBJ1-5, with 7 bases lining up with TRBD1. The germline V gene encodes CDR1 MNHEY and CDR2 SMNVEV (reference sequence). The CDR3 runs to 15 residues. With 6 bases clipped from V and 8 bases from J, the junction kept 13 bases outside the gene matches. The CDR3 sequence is CASRPQGSEWEPQHF. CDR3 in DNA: TGTGCCAGCAGACCACAGGGGTCTGAGTGGGAGCCCCAGCATTTT.

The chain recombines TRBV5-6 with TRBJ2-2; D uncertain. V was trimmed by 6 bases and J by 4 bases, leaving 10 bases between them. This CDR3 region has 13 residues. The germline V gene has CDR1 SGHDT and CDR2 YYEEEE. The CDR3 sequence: CASILGRTGELFF. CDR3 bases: TGTGCCAGCATCCTGGGCCGCACCGGGGAGCTGTTTTTT.

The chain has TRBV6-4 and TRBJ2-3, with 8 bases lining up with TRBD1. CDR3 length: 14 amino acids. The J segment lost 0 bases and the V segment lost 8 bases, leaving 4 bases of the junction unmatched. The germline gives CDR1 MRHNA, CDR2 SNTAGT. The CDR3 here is CASGQGASTDTQYF. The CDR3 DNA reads TGTGCCAGCGGACAGGGAGCTAGCACAGATACGCAGTATTTT.

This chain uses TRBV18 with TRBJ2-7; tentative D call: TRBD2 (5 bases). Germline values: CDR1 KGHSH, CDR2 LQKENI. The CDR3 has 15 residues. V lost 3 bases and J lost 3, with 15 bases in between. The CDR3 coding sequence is TGTGCCAGCTCACCTCCCGGGAAGCCGGACTACGAGCAGTACTTC. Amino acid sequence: CASSPPGKPDYEQYF.

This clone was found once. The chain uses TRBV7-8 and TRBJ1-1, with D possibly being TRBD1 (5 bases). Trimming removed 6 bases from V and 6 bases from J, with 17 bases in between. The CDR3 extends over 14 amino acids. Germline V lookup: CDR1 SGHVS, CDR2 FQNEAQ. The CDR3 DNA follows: TGTGCCAGCAGTTCCGTAGGGGCCCAAGCTGAAGCTTTCTTT. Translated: CASSSVGAQAEAFF.

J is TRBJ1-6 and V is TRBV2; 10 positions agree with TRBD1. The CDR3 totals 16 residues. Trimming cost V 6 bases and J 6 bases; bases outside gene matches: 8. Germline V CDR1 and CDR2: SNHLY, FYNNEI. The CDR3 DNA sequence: TGTGCCAGCAGCCAAAGGACAGGGGGATCTAATTCACCCCTCCACTTT. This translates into CASSQRTGGSNSPLHF.

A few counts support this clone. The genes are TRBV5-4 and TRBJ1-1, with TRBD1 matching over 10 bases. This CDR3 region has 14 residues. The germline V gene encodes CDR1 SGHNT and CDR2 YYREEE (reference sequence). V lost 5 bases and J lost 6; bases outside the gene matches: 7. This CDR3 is CASSRDRGRSEAFF. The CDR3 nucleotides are TGTGCCAGCAGTAGAGACAGGGGGCGGTCTGAAGCTTTCTTT.

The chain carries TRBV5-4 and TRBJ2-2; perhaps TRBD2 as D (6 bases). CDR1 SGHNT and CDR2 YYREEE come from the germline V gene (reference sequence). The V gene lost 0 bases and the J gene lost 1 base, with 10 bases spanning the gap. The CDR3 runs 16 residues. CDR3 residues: CASSLGRDLNTGELFF. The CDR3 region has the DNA TGTGCCAGCAGCTTGGGTAGGGACTTGAACACCGGGGAGCTGTTTTTT.

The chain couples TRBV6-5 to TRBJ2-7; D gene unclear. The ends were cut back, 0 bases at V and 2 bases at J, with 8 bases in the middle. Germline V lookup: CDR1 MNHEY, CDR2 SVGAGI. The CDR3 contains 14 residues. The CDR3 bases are TGTGCCAGCAGTTACTCGATGGGCCCCTACGAGCAGTACTTC. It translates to CASSYSMGPYEQYF.

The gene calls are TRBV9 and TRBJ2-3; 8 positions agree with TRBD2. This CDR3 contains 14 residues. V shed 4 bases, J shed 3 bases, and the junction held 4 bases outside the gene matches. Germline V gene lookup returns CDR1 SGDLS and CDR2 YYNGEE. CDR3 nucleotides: TGTGCCAGCAGCCGGGAGGGCCCGACAGATACGCAGTATTTT. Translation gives CASSREGPTDTQYF.

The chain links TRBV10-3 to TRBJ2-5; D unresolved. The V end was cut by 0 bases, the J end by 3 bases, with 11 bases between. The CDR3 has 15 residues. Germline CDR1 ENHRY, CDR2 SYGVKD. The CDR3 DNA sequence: TGTGCCATCAGTGAGTCTTCAGATGCCGAAGAGACCCAGTACTTC. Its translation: CAISESSDAEETQYF.

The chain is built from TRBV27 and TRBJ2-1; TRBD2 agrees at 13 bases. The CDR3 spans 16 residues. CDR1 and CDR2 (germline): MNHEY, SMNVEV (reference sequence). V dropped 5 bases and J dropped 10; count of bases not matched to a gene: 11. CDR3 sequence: CASSLLLAGGPGEQFF. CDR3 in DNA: TGTGCCAGCAGTCTCCTACTAGCGGGAGGGCCTGGAGAGCAGTTCTTC.

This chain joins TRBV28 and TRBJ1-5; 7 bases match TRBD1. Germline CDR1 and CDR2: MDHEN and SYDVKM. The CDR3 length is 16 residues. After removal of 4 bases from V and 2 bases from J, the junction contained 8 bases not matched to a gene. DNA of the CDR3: TGTGCCAGCAGTTCACCCAGGGGGGCGGGCAATCAGCCCCAGCATTTT. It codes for CASSSPRGAGNQPQHF.

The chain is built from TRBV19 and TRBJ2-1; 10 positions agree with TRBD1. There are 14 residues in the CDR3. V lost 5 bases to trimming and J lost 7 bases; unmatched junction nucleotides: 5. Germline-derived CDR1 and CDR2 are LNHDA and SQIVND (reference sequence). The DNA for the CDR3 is TGTGCCAGTAGTGACAGGGGGCCTAAGAATGAGCAGTTCTTC. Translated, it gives CASSDRGPKNEQFF.

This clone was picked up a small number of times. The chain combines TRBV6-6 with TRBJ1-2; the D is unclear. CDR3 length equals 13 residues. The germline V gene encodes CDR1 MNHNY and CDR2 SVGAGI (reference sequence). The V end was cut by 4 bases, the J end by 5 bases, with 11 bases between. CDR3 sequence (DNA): TGTGCCAGCAGTTCCAGCGGAAGTTATGGCTACACCTTC. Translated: CASSSSGSYGYTF.

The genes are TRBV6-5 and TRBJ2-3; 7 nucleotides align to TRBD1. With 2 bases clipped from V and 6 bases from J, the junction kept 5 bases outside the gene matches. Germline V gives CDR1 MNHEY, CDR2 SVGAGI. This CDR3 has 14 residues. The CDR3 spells CASSYLDREDTQYF. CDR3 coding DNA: TGTGCCAGCAGTTACCTTGACAGGGAGGATACGCAGTATTTT.

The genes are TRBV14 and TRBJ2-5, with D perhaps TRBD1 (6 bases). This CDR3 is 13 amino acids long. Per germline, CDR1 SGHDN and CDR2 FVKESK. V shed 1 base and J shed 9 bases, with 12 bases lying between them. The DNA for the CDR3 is TGTGCCAGCAGCCAAGTCGGGGCAGGGGCCCAGTACTTC. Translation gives CASSQVGAGAQYF.

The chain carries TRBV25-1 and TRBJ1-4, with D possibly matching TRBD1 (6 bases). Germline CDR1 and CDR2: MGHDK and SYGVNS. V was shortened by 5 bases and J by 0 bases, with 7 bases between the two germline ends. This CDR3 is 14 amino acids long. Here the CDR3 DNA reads TGTGCCAGCAGTTCAGGGGCAACTAATGAAAAACTGTTTTTT. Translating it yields CASSSGATNEKLFF.

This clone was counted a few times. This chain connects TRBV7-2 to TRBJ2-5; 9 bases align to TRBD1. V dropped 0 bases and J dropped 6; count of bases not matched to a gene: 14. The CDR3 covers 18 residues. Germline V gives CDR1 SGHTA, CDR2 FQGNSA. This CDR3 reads CASSLADRGTPLGKTQYF. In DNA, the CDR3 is TGTGCCAGCAGCTTAGCGGACAGGGGCACTCCCCTAGGGAAGACCCAGTACTTC.

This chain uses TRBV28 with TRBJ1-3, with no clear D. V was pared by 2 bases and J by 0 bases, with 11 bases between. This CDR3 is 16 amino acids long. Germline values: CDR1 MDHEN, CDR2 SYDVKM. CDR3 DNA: TGTGCCAGCAGTTTAAATCCGGGGAGCTCTGGAAACACCATATATTTT. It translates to CASSLNPGSSGNTIYF.

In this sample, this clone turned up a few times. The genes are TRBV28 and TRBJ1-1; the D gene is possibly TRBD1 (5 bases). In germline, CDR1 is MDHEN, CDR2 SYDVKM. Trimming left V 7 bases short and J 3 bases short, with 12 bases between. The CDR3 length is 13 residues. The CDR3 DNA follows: TGTGCCAGCACCGACAGTCCCCACACTGAAGCTTTCTTT. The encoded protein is CASTDSPHTEAFF.